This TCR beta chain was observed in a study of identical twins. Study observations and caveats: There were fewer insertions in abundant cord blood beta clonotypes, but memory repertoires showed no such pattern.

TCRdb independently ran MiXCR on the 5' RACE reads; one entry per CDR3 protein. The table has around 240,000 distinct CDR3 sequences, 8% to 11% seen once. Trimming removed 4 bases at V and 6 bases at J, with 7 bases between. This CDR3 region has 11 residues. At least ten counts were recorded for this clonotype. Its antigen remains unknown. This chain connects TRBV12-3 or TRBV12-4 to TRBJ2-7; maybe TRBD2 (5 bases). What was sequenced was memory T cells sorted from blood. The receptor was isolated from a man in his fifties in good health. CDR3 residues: CASSWTSEQYF. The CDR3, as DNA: TGTGCCAGCAGTTGGACTTCCGAGCAGTACTTC.